The clone carrying this T cell receptor beta chain was observed at least ten times. Its target is not known. One entry per CDR3 protein, called by TCRdb with MiXCR from the reads. The repertoire includes almost 500,000 distinct CDR3 sequences, about 11% of them detected once, and more than 8.5% sits in the top ten. The sample comes from a study of T cell repertoires in cytomegalovirus infection. Study details: Evidence of both CMV infection and a matching HLA type came from public TCR beta signatures.

The study's findings and limits: Cumulative public TCR beta family frequency identified CMV carriers with the relevant HLA. HLA-C-restricted CMV clonotypes gave the most frequent clonotype in two of eight donors.

This receptor was obtained from a human donor in good health (CMV status not recorded). Some clones in this sample may be carry-over from other donors' samples. The specimen was PBMCs.

In nucleotides, the CDR3 is TGTGCCAGCAGTCGGAGCCTCCAGATCACCGGGGAGCTGTTTTTT. This gives the protein CASSRSLQITGELFF. The J gene is TRBJ2-2, the V gene TRBV6-1; D gene ambiguous. The CDR3 is 15 amino acids. The V end was cut by 5 bases, the J end by 4 bases, with 14 bases between. The germline V gene has CDR1 MNHNS and CDR2 SASEGT.